Below, 19 T cell receptor beta chains from the same sample are listed, as sequenced in a study of memory CD8 T cells in hepatitis C reinfection. Only in-frame clones appear in the TCRdb table, and some are missing; sequencing was by immunoSEQ multiplex PCR. This table holds some 44,000 clones, approximately 92% found once. Time point meaning: late/post reinfection, 12 to 24 weeks after detection. TCR sequencing was done directly ex vivo on sorted cells, without expansion in vitro. The specimen sequenced was naive CD8+ T cells sorted from blood. The origin of the receptors is a man aged 18 to 30 with hepatitis C virus infection.

V gene TRBV27 combines with J gene TRBJ1-5, with 11 bases identical to TRBD1. V dropped 10 bases and J dropped 6; count of bases not matched to a gene: 11. The CDR3 runs to 15 residues. Germline lookup yields CDR1 MNHEY and CDR2 SMNVEV (reference sequence). In DNA form, the CDR3 reads TGTGCCACTAAAAGCGGACAGGGGGCTCGTCAGCCCCAGCATTTT. Amino acid sequence: CATKSGQGARQPQHF.

This chain joins TRBV5-5 and TRBJ2-3; 7 bases map to TRBD1. With 3 bases clipped from V and 0 bases from J, the junction kept 10 bases outside the gene matches. The CDR3 contains 17 residues. The germline V gene encodes CDR1 SGHKS and CDR2 YYEKEE (reference sequence). The CDR3 is CASSSPPDRVSTDTQYF. In nucleotides, the CDR3 is TGTGCCAGCAGCTCTCCCCCTGACAGGGTTAGCACAGATACGCAGTATTTT.

The chain employs TRBV2 and TRBJ2-5; a weak D match, TRBD1 (6 bases). Trimming shortened V by 7 bases and J by 5 bases, and 17 bases separated the two germline ends. The germline CDR1 and CDR2 sequences are SNHLY and FYNNEI. CDR3 length: 14 residues. Here the CDR3 reads CASTLQGDLETQYF. CDR3 DNA sequence: TGTGCCAGCACTCTACAGGGAGACCTGGAGACCCAGTACTTC.

This clone came up once. The V call is TRBV6-5, the J call TRBJ2-2, with D possibly TRBD1 on 6 matching bases. Trimming pared 2 bases from V and 1 base from J, leaving 8 bases between. The CDR3 loop spans 15 amino acids. Germline-derived CDR1 and CDR2 are MNHEY and SVGAGI. The CDR3 DNA reads as TGTGCCAGCAGTTACGGGACACTGAACACCGGGGAGCTGTTTTTT. Protein product: CASSYGTLNTGELFF.

The chain uses TRBV14 and TRBJ2-1; TRBD2 agrees at 10 bases. There are 16 residues in the CDR3. V was pared by 4 bases and J by 8 bases, with 11 bases of the junction left unmatched. Germline-derived CDR1 and CDR2 are SGHDN and FVKESK. CDR3 region: CASSPRTSGLGYEQFF. For the CDR3, the DNA is TGTGCCAGCAGCCCCCGGACTAGCGGATTGGGGTATGAGCAGTTCTTC.

This chain connects TRBV28 to TRBJ2-2; the D is unclear. The V gene's germline CDR1 is MDHEN and CDR2 SYDVKM. V was cut by 4 bases and J by 0 bases, with 9 bases left in between. The CDR3 has 15 amino acids. As DNA, the CDR3 is TGTGCCAGCAGTTCGGGTAGCACGAACACCGGGGAGCTGTTTTTT. It yields the protein CASSSGSTNTGELFF.

The CDR3 is CASSFRDSEDEQFF. The DNA for the CDR3 is TGTGCCAGCAGCTTCCGGGACTCCGAGGATGAGCAGTTCTTC. The chain recombines TRBV5-4 with TRBJ2-1; a weak D match, TRBD2 (6 bases). CDR1 and CDR2 (germline): SGHNT, YYREEE (reference sequence). V shed 2 bases and J shed 8 bases, with 14 bases lying between them. This CDR3 comprises 14 residues. Supplemented by reference TRBV5-4 and TRBJ2-1, the full variable domain reads ETGVTQSPTHLIKTRGQQVTLRCSSQSGHNTVSWYQQALGQGPQFIFQYYREEENGRGNFPPRFSGLQFPNYSSELNVNALELDDSALYLCASSFRDSEDEQFFGPGTRLTVL.

The V and J genes are TRBV7-9 and TRBJ2-7; 7 positions match TRBD1. Germline CDR1 reads SEHNR; CDR2 reads FQNEAQ (reference sequence). J was trimmed by 5 bases and V by 5 bases; bases with no gene match: 9. CDR3 length: 14 residues. The CDR3 reads CASSQTTGFDEQYF. DNA of the CDR3: TGTGCCAGCAGCCAAACGACAGGGTTTGACGAGCAGTACTTC. Full variable domain (missing parts from reference TRBV7-9 and TRBJ2-7): DTGVSQNPRHKITKRGQNVTFRCDPISEHNRLYWYRQTLGQGPEFLTYFQNEAQLEKSRLLSDRFSAERPKGSFSTLEIQRTEQGDSAMYLCASSQTTGFDEQYFGPGTRLTVT.

The J gene is TRBJ1-6, the V gene TRBV7-2; 10 bases match TRBD1. The germline CDR1 and CDR2 sequences are SGHTA and FQGNSA. Unmatched junction bases numbered 3, after V lost 3 bases and J lost 7 bases. The CDR3 totals 15 residues. The CDR3 protein is CASSFGQGENSPLHF. The DNA for the CDR3 is TGTGCCAGCAGCTTTGGACAGGGGGAGAATTCACCCCTCCACTTT.

The rearrangement joins TRBV6-5 to TRBJ2-1, with D unresolved. The V gene lost 5 bases and the J gene lost 5 bases, with 10 bases spanning the gap. CDR1 MNHEY and CDR2 SVGAGI come from the germline V gene. The CDR3 totals 13 residues. The CDR3 reads CASSVAGNNEQFF. As DNA, the CDR3 is TGTGCCAGCAGTGTGGCAGGTAACAATGAGCAGTTCTTC.

The chain joins TRBV2 to TRBJ2-2; TRBD2 agrees at 15 bases. Germline assignment: CDR1 SNHLY and CDR2 FYNNEI. Trimming removed 6 bases from V and 3 bases from J; junction bases left unmatched: 17. The CDR3 consists of 21 residues. CDR3 loop: CASSKSPGTSGGRRDTGELFF. In DNA form, the CDR3 reads TGTGCCAGCAGCAAGAGCCCCGGGACTAGCGGGGGGCGTCGAGACACCGGGGAGCTGTTTTTT.

In regard to this clone: One end of the junction does not line up with germline, which may come from a read error. The gene calls are TRBV2 and TRBJ2-7; the match to TRBD2 covers 7 bases. Germline loops: CDR1 SNHLY, CDR2 FYNNEI. The CDR3 is 13 amino acids. The DNA for the CDR3 is TGTGCCAGCAGTGGCGGGAGCTCCCACGAGCAGTACTTC. As protein: CASSGGSSHEQYF.

The CDR3 DNA reads TGTGCCAGCAGCCAAGAGTTGGCGGAATACTTCACCGGGGAGCTGTTTTTT. Translated, it gives CASSQELAEYFTGELFF. V gene TRBV4-2 combines with J gene TRBJ2-2; D call uncertain. This CDR3 region has 17 residues. V was clipped by 0 bases and J by 4 bases, with 15 bases between them. Germline CDR1 is LGHNA and CDR2 is YNFKEQ.

The chain links TRBV10-2 to TRBJ2-2, with 11 bases fitting TRBD2. CDR3 length: 17 amino acids. Germline values: CDR1 WSHSY, CDR2 SAAADI. V shed 6 bases, J shed 3 bases, and the junction held 9 bases outside the gene matches. DNA of the CDR3: TGCGCCAGCAGGGCTCTCGTAGCGGGGGGGGACACCGGGGAGCTGTTTTTT. Amino acids: CASRALVAGGDTGELFF.

The sample holds a few counts of this clone. J is TRBJ2-3 and V is TRBV4-3, with 13 nucleotides matching TRBD2. The CDR3 contains 16 residues. Per the germline V gene, CDR1 is LGHNA and CDR2 is YSLEER. The ends lost 2 bases at V and 2 bases at J; junction bases unmatched: 1. The chain's CDR3 is CASSQTSGGATDTQYF. In DNA form, the CDR3 reads TGCGCCAGCAGCCAAACTAGCGGGGGGGCCACAGATACGCAGTATTTT.

This clone has just one count. J is TRBJ1-5 and V is TRBV19, with D maybe TRBD1 (5 bases). The ends were cut back, 2 bases at V and 5 bases at J, with 10 bases in the middle. This CDR3 is 14 amino acids long. Per the germline V gene, CDR1 is LNHDA and CDR2 is SQIVND (reference sequence). The CDR3: CASSIRGSDQPQHF. The CDR3 nucleotides read TGTGCCAGTAGTATACGGGGGTCAGATCAGCCCCAGCATTTT.

The CDR3, as DNA: TGTGCCAGCAGCGTGGATGGACTAGCTATCAATGAGCAGTTCTTC. Translating it yields CASSVDGLAINEQFF. The J gene is TRBJ2-1, the V gene TRBV9; 8 bases map to TRBD2. CDR3 length: 15 residues. After removal of 2 bases from V and 6 bases from J, the junction contained 7 bases not matched to a gene. Germline CDR1 is SGDLS and CDR2 is YYNGEE.

This clone was seen just once. The rearrangement joins TRBV7-8 to TRBJ1-1, with D perhaps TRBD1 (5 bases). The V and J ends lost 2 bases and 3 bases respectively, with 19 bases between them. Germline CDR1 is SGHVS and CDR2 is FQNEAQ. This CDR3 region has 17 residues. CDR3 sequence reads: CASSLKSWGGMDTEAFF. In DNA form, the CDR3 reads TGTGCCAGCAGCTTAAAATCGTGGGGGGGGATGGACACTGAAGCTTTCTTT. The whole variable domain, filled in from reference TRBV7-8 and TRBJ1-1, reads GAGVSQSPRYKVAKRGQDVALRCDPISGHVSLFWYQQALGQGPEFLTYFQNEAQLDKSGLPSDRFFAERPEGSVSTLKIQRTQQEDSAVYLCASSLKSWGGMDTEAFFGQGTRLTVV.

The V and J genes are TRBV6-1 and TRBJ1-5, with D unclear. Trimming cost V 5 bases and J 0 bases, with 8 bases left between them. The CDR3 contains 14 residues. Germline-derived CDR1 and CDR2 are MNHNS and SASEGT. The CDR3 loop reads CASSQTSSNQPQHF. The CDR3 bases are TGTGCCAGCAGTCAGACAAGTAGCAATCAGCCCCAGCATTTT.